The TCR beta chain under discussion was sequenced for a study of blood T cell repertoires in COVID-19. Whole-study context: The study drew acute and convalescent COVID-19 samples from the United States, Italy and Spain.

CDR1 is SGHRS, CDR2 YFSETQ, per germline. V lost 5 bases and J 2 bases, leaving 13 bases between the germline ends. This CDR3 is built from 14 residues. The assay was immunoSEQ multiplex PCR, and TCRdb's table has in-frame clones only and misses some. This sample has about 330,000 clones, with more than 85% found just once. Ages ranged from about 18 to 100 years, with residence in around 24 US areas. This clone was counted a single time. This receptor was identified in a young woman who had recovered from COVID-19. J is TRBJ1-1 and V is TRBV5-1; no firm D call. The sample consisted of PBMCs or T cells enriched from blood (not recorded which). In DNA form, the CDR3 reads TGCGCCAGCAGTTACGAAAGCCCTAACACTGAAGCTTTCTTT. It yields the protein CASSYESPNTEAFF.